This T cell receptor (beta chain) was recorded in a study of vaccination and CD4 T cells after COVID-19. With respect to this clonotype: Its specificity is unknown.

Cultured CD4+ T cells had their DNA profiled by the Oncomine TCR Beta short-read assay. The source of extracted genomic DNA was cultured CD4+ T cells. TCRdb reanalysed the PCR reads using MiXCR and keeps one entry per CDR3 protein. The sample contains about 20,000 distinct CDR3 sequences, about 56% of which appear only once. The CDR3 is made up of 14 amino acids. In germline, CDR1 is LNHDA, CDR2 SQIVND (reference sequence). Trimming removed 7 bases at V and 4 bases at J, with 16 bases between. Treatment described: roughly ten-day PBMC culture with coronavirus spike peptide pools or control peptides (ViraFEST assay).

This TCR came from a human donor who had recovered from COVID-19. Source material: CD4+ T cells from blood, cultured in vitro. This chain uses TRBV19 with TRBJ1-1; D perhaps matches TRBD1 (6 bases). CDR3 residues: CASTRTALTTEAFF. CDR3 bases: TGTGCCAGTACGAGGACAGCCCTCACCACTGAAGCTTTCTTT.